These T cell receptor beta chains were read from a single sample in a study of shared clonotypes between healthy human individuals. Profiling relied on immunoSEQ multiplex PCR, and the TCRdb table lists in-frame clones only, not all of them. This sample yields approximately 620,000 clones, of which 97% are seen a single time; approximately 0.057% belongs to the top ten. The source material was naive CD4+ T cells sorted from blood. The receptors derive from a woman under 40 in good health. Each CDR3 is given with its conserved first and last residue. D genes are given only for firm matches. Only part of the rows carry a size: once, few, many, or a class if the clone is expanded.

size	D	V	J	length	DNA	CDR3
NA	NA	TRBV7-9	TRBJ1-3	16	TGTGCCAGCAGCGTAGACAGGTTGGTTCGAGGAAACACCATATATTTT	CASSVDRLVRGNTIYF
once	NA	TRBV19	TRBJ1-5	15	TGTGCCAGTAGTATGGGCAGTTCAACCCTTCAGCCCCAGCATTTT	CASSMGSSTLQPQHF
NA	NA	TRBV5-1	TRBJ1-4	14	TGCGCCAGCAGCCTGACACCAACTAATGAAAAACTGTTTTTT	CASSLTPTNEKLFF
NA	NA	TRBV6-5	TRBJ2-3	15	TGTGCCAGCAGTTCCCAGGGGGGGGGAGCAGATACGCAGTATTTT	CASSSQGGGADTQYF
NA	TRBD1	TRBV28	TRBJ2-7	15	TGTGCCAGCAGTTCTCCCGGGACAGCCTCCTACGAGCAGTACTTC	CASSSPGTASYEQYF
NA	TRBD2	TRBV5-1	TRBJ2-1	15	TGCGCCAGCAGCGGGGAGGGAGAAGGTCACAATGAGCAGTTCTTC	CASSGEGEGHNEQFF
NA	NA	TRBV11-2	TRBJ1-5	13	TGTGCCAGCAGCTTAGCCGAAAATCAGCCCCAGCATTTT	CASSLAENQPQHF
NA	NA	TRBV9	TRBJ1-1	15	TGTGCCAGCAGCGTAGCTCTCGGACTGAACACTGAAGCTTTCTTT	CASSVALGLNTEAFF
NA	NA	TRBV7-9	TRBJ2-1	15	TGTGCCAGCAGCCTAGGAACGAGCTCCTACAATGAGCAGTTCTTC	CASSLGTSSYNEQFF
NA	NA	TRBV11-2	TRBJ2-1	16	TGTGCCAGCAGCCGGACGGCGGGACGAGGGATGATTGAGCAGTTCTTC	CASSRTAGRGMIEQFF
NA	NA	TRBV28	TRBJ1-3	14	TGTGCCAGCACCTCGGCAGGGCACGGAAACACCATATATTTT	CASTSAGHGNTIYF
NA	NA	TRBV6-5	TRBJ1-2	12	TGTGCCAGCAGTTATGACGGCTATGGCTACACCTTC	CASSYDGYGYTF
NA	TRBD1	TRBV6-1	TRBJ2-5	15	TGTGCCAGCACCCGGGACAGGGTCCCCCAAGAGACCCAGTACTTC	CASTRDRVPQETQYF
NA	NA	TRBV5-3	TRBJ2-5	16	TGTGCCAGAAGCTTGGAAGGAGGTAGGTACCAAGAGACCCAGTACTTC	CARSLEGGRYQETQYF
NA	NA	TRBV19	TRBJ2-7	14	TGTGCCAGTACCCCAGGGGCCAACCCCTACGAGCAGTACTTC	CASTPGANPYEQYF
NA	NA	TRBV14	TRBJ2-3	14	TGTGCCAGCAGCCAAGGGAGGAGCACAGATACGCAGTATTTT	CASSQGRSTDTQYF
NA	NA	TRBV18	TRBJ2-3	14	TGTGCCAGCTCACCGGCGGCTAGCACAGATACGCAGTATTTT	CASSPAASTDTQYF
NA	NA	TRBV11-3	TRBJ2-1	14	TGTGCCAGCAGCTCGCGGGCAAGCTACAATGAGCAGTTCTTC	CASSSRASYNEQFF
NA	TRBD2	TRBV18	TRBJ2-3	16	TGTGCCAGCTCACCAAAGGCTAGCGGGAGCACAGATACGCAGTATTTT	CASSPKASGSTDTQYF
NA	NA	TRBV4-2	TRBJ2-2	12	TGTGCCAGCAGCCCCCCGACCGGGGAGCTGTTTTTT	CASSPPTGELFF
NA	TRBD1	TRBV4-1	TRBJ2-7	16	TGCGCCAGCAGCCAAATTCGGGGACAGGGGAGCCACGAGCAGTACTTC	CASSQIRGQGSHEQYF
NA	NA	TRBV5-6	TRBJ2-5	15	TGTGCCAGCAGCTTGGTTGACAGACCTCAAGAGACCCAGTACTTC	CASSLVDRPQETQYF
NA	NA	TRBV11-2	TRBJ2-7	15	TGTGCCAGCAGCTTAGCGGCAGGGGATACCTACGAGCAGTACTTC	CASSLAAGDTYEQYF
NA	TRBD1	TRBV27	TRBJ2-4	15	TGTGCCAGCAAATCGACAGGGGTGGGCAAAAACATTCAGTACTTC	CASKSTGVGKNIQYF
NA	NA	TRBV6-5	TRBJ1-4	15	TGTGCCAGCAGTTACTCCGGACGGCTGACTGAAAAACTGTTTTTT	CASSYSGRLTEKLFF
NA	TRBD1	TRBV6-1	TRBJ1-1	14	TGTGCCAGCCGGGTCAGGGGGCTGGTCACTGAAGCTTTCTTT	CASRVRGLVTEAFF
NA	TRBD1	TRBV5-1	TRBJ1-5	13	TGCGCCAGCAGCTCGGACAGGGGTCAGCCCCAGCATTTT	CASSSDRGQPQHF
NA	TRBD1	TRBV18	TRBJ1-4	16	TGTGCCAGCTCACCTACCGGGACAGGCAATCATGAAAAACTGTTTTTT	CASSPTGTGNHEKLFF
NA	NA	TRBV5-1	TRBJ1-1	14	TGCGCCAGCAGCTTGGCCGAGGGGGGCACTGAAGCTTTCTTT	CASSLAEGGTEAFF
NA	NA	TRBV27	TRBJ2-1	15	TGTGCCAGCAGTTTACCCGGGCTTTCCTACAATGAGCAGTTCTTC	CASSLPGLSYNEQFF
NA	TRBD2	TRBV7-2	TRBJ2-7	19	TGTGCCAGCAGCTTGTTTGGGACTAGCGGGAGGGCTCGGTCCTACGAGCAGTACTTC	CASSLFGTSGRARSYEQYF
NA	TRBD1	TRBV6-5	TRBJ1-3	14	TGTGCCAGCAGTCCACAGGGACAGGCAAACACCATATATTTT	CASSPQGQANTIYF
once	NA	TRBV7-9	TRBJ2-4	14	TGTGCCAGCAGCTTAGGAGAAACCAAAAACATTCAGTACTTC	CASSLGETKNIQYF
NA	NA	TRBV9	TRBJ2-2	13	TGTGCCAGCAGCCAGGGGCTAGGCGGGGAGCTGTTTTTT	CASSQGLGGELFF
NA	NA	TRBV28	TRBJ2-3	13	TGTGCCATCCATGGCGCGGGGCCAGATACGCAGTATTTT	CAIHGAGPDTQYF
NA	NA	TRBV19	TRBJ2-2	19	TGTGCCAGTAGTATTATCACTGGCCTCGGGCAGGCGAACACCGGGGAGCTGTTTTTT	CASSIITGLGQANTGELFF
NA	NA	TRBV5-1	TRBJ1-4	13	TGCGCCAGCAGCTTGGACCCGAATGAAAAACTGTTTTTT	CASSLDPNEKLFF
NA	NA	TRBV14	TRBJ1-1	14	TGTGCCAGCAGCCTCATACCTTTGAACACTGAAGCTTTCTTT	CASSLIPLNTEAFF
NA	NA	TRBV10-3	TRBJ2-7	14	TGTGCCATCAGTGCAGACGCGCGGAGCTACGAGCAGTACTTC	CAISADARSYEQYF